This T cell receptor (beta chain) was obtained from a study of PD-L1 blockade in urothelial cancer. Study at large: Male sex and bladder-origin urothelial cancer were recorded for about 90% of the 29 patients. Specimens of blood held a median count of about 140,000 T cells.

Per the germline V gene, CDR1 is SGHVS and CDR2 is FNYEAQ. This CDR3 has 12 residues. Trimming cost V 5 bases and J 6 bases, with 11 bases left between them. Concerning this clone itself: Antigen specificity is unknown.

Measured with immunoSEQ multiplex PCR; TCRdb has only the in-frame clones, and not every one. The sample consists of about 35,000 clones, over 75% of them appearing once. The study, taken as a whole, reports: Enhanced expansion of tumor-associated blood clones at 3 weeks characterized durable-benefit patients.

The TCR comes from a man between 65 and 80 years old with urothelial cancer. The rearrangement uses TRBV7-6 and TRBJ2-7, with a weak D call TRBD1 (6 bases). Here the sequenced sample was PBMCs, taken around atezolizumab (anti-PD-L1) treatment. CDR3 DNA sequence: TGTGCCAGCAGCCCAGGACAGCTCGAGCAGTACTTC. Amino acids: CASSPGQLEQYF.